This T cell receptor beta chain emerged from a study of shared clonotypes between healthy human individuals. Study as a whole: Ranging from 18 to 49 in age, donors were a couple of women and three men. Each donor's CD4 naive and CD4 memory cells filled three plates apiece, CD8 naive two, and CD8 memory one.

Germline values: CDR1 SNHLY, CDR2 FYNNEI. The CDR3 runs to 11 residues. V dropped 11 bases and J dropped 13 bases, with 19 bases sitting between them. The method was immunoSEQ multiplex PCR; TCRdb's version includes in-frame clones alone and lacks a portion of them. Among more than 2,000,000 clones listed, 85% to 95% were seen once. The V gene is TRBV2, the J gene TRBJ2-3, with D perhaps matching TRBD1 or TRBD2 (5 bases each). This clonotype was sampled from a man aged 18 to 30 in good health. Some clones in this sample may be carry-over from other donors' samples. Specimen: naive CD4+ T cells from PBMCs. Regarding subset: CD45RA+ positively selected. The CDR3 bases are TGTGCCCACCTTAGGGGAGACGGGGAGTATTTT. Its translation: CAHLRGDGEYF.